Listed here is a single T cell receptor (beta chain). Antigen unknown. Germline CDR1 MNHEY, CDR2 SVGAGI. The V and J ends lost 6 bases and 2 bases respectively, with 10 bases between them. The CDR3 totals 13 residues. This entry belongs to a study of T cell responses to AZD1222 COVID-19 vaccine. Whole-study results and caveats: Baseline serostatus was positive in only six or seven AZD1222 recipients.

The protocol was immunoSEQ multiplex PCR, while the TCRdb copy is restricted to in-frame clones and leaves out a portion. The table shows over 75,000 clones, with 80% to 90% occurring only once. This clonotype was obtained from an adult who received the AZD1222 COVID-19 vaccine. The sample in question was peripheral blood, obtained 28 days after the second AZD1222 dose. This rearrangement joins TRBV6-5 to TRBJ1-1; D ambiguous. CDR3 residues: CASSHDGNTEAFF. The DNA of the CDR3 is TGTGCCAGCAGCCATGACGGAAACACTGAAGCTTTCTTT.